The 28 T cell receptor beta chains listed next were all sequenced from one sample in a study of cytomegalovirus exposure and HLA in healthy donors. Primers included in the PCR were 60 Vbeta and 13 Jbeta primers. The data were produced by immunoSEQ multiplex PCR, yet TCRdb's version contains in-frame clones alone and is incomplete. The table includes approximately 150,000 clones, 84% detected once. Sequenced sample: PBMCs. Receptors originate from a boy between 2 and 10 years old in good health and CMV-seronegative.

The J gene is TRBJ2-1, the V gene TRBV5-1; TRBD2 aligns across 10 bases. J lost 4 bases, V lost 3 bases, and 7 bases had no gene match. Germline V gene sequence: CDR1 SGHRS, CDR2 YFSETQ. This CDR3 comprises 16 residues. CDR3 residues: CASSSSSSGSYNEQFF. In nucleotides, the CDR3 is TGCGCCAGCAGCTCCAGCTCTAGCGGGAGTTACAATGAGCAGTTCTTC.

The chain couples TRBV7-6 to TRBJ2-7; weak D call: TRBD2 (6 bases). There are 14 residues in the CDR3. Trimming stripped 5 bases from V and 0 bases from J, with 11 bases between. CDR1 is SGHVS and CDR2 is FNYEAQ in the germline V gene. CDR3 sequence reads: CASSRGKSSYEQYF. CDR3 coding DNA: TGTGCCAGCAGCCGGGGGAAAAGCTCCTACGAGCAGTACTTC. Supplemented by reference TRBV7-6 and TRBJ2-7, the full variable domain reads GAGVSQSPRYKVTKRGQDVALRCDPISGHVSLYWYRQALGQGPEFLTYFNYEAQQDKSGLPNDRFSAERPEGSISTLTIQRTEQRDSAMYRCASSRGKSSYEQYFGPGTRLTVT.

The CDR3 is CASSEAGQGGNQPQHF. The CDR3 region has the DNA TGTGCCAGCAGTGAAGCGGGACAGGGAGGGAATCAGCCCCAGCATTTT. The V call is TRBV6-1, the J call TRBJ1-5; 9 nucleotides align to TRBD1. Germline lookup yields CDR1 MNHNS and CDR2 SASEGT. CDR3 length: 16 residues. With 0 bases clipped from V and 4 bases from J, the junction kept 4 bases outside the gene matches.

The DNA of the CDR3 is TGTGCCACCAGCAGAGTTCAGGGAGGTGACACAAACTATGGCTACACCTTC. Amino acids: CATSRVQGGDTNYGYTF. The rearrangement links TRBV15 to TRBJ1-2; TRBD1 is a possible D gene (5 bases). Between the trimmed V and J ends, which lost 1 base and 2 bases, there was a span of 17 bases. Per germline, CDR1 LNHNV and CDR2 YYDKDF (reference sequence). The CDR3 covers 17 residues.

This chain links TRBV7-3 with TRBJ1-2; 8 nucleotides line up with TRBD1. J lost 6 bases, V lost 5 bases, and 8 bases had no gene match. The CDR3 loop spans 14 amino acids. Germline assignment: CDR1 SGHTA and CDR2 FQGTGA. CDR3 residues: CASSPNPTGDGYTF. The CDR3 bases are TGTGCCAGCAGCCCCAACCCGACAGGGGATGGCTACACCTTC.

As for this clone: Its ends do not fully match the called genes, so a read error is possible. V gene TRBV9 combines with J gene TRBJ1-6, with TRBD1 identical over 9 bases. The germline CDR1 and CDR2 sequences are SGDLS and YYNGEE. CDR3 length: 16 amino acids. CDR3 in DNA: TGTGCCAGCGGCGTCAACCACCGACAGGGGGTCTCACCCCTCCACTTT. Its protein product is CASGVNHRQGVSPLHF.

This chain uses TRBV19 with TRBJ1-5; 8 positions agree with TRBD1. The V gene end was trimmed by 3 bases and the J gene end by 4 bases; junction bases not matched to a gene: 8. The CDR3 is 16 amino acids. CDR1 and CDR2 (germline): LNHDA, SQIVND (reference sequence). CDR3 sequence: CASSIFGQGGNQPQHF. The CDR3 DNA follows: TGTGCCAGTAGTATCTTTGGACAGGGAGGAAATCAGCCCCAGCATTTT.

The rearrangement joins TRBV15 to TRBJ2-7, with 8 bases identical to TRBD1. With V trimmed by 7 bases and J by 6 bases, 11 bases remained unmatched. The CDR3 has 14 amino acids. Germline V gene data show CDR1 as LNHNV and CDR2 as YYDKDF (reference sequence). CDR3 sequence (DNA): TGTGCCACCACCTCCGGGACAGGAATGCGCGAGCAGTACTTC. Its protein product is CATTSGTGMREQYF.

The chain couples TRBV9 to TRBJ2-7, with 11 bases that match TRBD2. V gave up 0 bases and J gave up 5 bases; unmatched junction bases: 4. Germline V lookup: CDR1 SGDLS, CDR2 YYNGEE. CDR3 length: 15 residues. The CDR3 sequence: CASSVGPSGRNEQYF. The CDR3 region has the DNA TGTGCCAGCAGCGTAGGGCCTAGCGGGAGGAACGAGCAGTACTTC. The complete variable domain, with remaining parts taken from reference TRBV9 and TRBJ2-7, reads DSGVTQTPKHLITATGQRVTLRCSPRSGDLSVYWYQQSLDQGLQFLIQYYNGEERAKGNILERFSAQQFPDLHSELNLSSLELGDSALYFCASSVGPSGRNEQYFGPGTRLTVT.

The J gene is TRBJ2-1, the V gene TRBV4-3; 9 nucleotides match TRBD2. CDR3 length: 19 residues. Germline V lookup: CDR1 LGHNA, CDR2 YSLEER. V lost 0 bases and J lost 2; bases outside the gene matches: 11. In nucleotides, the CDR3 is TGCGCCAGCAGCCAAGATGACCCAATTCTAGCGGGGCCCTACAATGAGCAGTTCTTC. Translated: CASSQDDPILAGPYNEQFF.

The chain links TRBV5-4 to TRBJ1-1; D might be TRBD1 (5 bases). Between the trimmed V and J ends, which lost 4 bases and 0 bases, there was a span of 10 bases. Germline CDR1 SGHNT, CDR2 YYREEE (reference sequence). The CDR3 runs 14 residues. In DNA, the CDR3 is TGTGCCAGCAGCCCAGGGTCCATGAACACTGAAGCTTTCTTT. Translated: CASSPGSMNTEAFF.

The gene calls are TRBV7-9 and TRBJ2-3; TRBD1 matches at 7 bases. Germline V gene lookup returns CDR1 SEHNR and CDR2 FQNEAQ (reference sequence). V gave up 4 bases and J gave up 2 bases; unmatched junction bases: 9. The CDR3 totals 16 residues. The CDR3 loop reads CASSYLGTATTDTQYF. In DNA form, the CDR3 reads TGTGCCAGCAGCTACCTCGGGACAGCCACCACAGATACGCAGTATTTT.

This rearrangement joins TRBV4-1 to TRBJ2-4, with a weak D call TRBD1 (6 bases). Germline values: CDR1 MGHRA, CDR2 YSYEKL. V gave up 0 bases and J gave up 5 bases, with 11 bases separating them. This CDR3 has 15 amino acids. This CDR3 is CASSQDPPGENIQYF. CDR3 nucleotides: TGCGCCAGCAGCCAAGACCCTCCAGGGGAAAACATTCAGTACTTC.

The sample holds one count of this clone. The rearrangement uses TRBV9 and TRBJ2-2; 12 positions agree with TRBD1. Germline V lookup: CDR1 SGDLS, CDR2 YYNGEE. This CDR3 region has 16 residues. The trim removed 3 bases at V and 6 bases at J, leaving 6 bases unmatched. The CDR3 bases are TGTGCCAGCAGCGATGCGGGACAGGGGGCATCCGGGGAGCTGTTTTTT. It is translated as CASSDAGQGASGELFF. Variable domain in full (rest from reference TRBV9 and TRBJ2-2): DSGVTQTPKHLITATGQRVTLRCSPRSGDLSVYWYQQSLDQGLQFLIQYYNGEERAKGNILERFSAQQFPDLHSELNLSSLELGDSALYFCASSDAGQGASGELFFGEGSRLTVL.

A single count supports this clone. The rearrangement links TRBV5-5 to TRBJ1-2; 7 bases align to TRBD1. The V segment lost 6 bases and the J segment 10 bases; nucleotides outside the gene matches: 18. This CDR3 is 15 amino acids long. Germline V CDR1 and CDR2: SGHKS, YYEKEE (reference sequence). In DNA, the CDR3 is TGTGCCAGCATCCCACCACCCCCTCGACAGGGTGTCTACACCTTC. It codes for CASIPPPPRQGVYTF.

The genes are TRBV6-4 and TRBJ2-1; TRBD2 matches at 12 bases. CDR3 length: 15 residues. Germline V lookup: CDR1 MRHNA, CDR2 SNTAGT. V was pared by 5 bases and J by 8 bases, with 7 bases of the junction left unmatched. CDR3 sequence (DNA): TGTGCCAGCAGTCCGACTAGCGGGGGAGGGGATGAGCAGTTCTTC. Its protein product is CASSPTSGGGDEQFF.

The chain combines TRBV7-6 with TRBJ2-7, with TRBD1 identical over 8 bases. The germline gives CDR1 SGHVS, CDR2 FNYEAQ. The CDR3 loop spans 14 amino acids. After removal of 5 bases from V and 6 bases from J, the junction contained 9 bases not matched to a gene. For the CDR3, the DNA is TGTGCCAGCAGCCCACGGACTCAGGGGGCCGAGCAGTACTTC. This codes for CASSPRTQGAEQYF.

The rearrangement joins TRBV4-1 to TRBJ2-7, with no clear D. CDR1 and CDR2 from the germline V gene are MGHRA and YSYEKL. This CDR3 spans 16 amino acids. Trimming removed 0 bases at V and 0 bases at J, with 12 bases between. The CDR3 sequence: CASSQDQVKSSYEQYF. The CDR3 region has the DNA TGCGCCAGCAGCCAAGATCAAGTTAAGAGCTCCTACGAGCAGTACTTC.

This chain connects TRBV28 to TRBJ1-2, with D tentatively TRBD1 (5 bases). V was cut by 5 bases and J by 8 bases, with 12 bases left in between. Germline assignment: CDR1 MDHEN and CDR2 SYDVKM. The length of the CDR3 is 12 residues. The CDR3 DNA is TGTGCCAGCAGTCCGGGGGAGACCGGCTACACCTTC. This translates into CASSPGETGYTF.

The V gene is TRBV28, the J gene TRBJ2-1, with D possibly TRBD2 on 6 matching bases. The CDR3 sequence is 15 residues long. CDR1 and CDR2 from the germline V gene are MDHEN and SYDVKM. Trimming stripped 2 bases from V and 1 base from J, with 9 bases between. CDR3 nucleotide sequence: TGTGCCAGCAGTTTAGGTGGGAGGTCCTACAATGAGCAGTTCTTC. The encoded protein is CASSLGGRSYNEQFF.

The J gene is TRBJ2-5, the V gene TRBV7-9, with 8 bases aligning to TRBD2. The CDR3 has 16 residues. CDR1 and CDR2 from the germline V gene are SEHNR and FQNEAQ (reference sequence). Losses at the gene ends were 5 bases for V and 5 bases for J; bases not matched to a gene: 13. This chain's CDR3 is CASSTERGTPRETQYF. CDR3 in DNA: TGTGCCAGCAGCACGGAGCGGGGGACGCCGCGGGAGACCCAGTACTTC. Full variable domain (missing parts from reference TRBV7-9 and TRBJ2-5): DTGVSQNPRHKITKRGQNVTFRCDPISEHNRLYWYRQTLGQGPEFLTYFQNEAQLEKSRLLSDRFSAERPKGSFSTLEIQRTEQGDSAMYLCASSTERGTPRETQYFGPGTRLLVL.

This chain uses TRBV5-6 with TRBJ1-2; D ambiguous. The CDR3 runs to 15 residues. Looked up from germline, CDR1 is SGHDT and CDR2 is YYEEEE. With 2 bases removed from V and 0 bases from J, the gap between germline ends came to 11 bases. The CDR3 sequence: CASSFILGANYGYTF. In DNA form, the CDR3 reads TGTGCCAGCAGCTTCATCTTGGGAGCTAACTATGGCTACACCTTC.

The rearrangement links TRBV5-4 to TRBJ2-1, with D perhaps matching TRBD2 (5 bases). CDR3 length: 13 residues. The germline V gene encodes CDR1 SGHNT and CDR2 YYREEE (reference sequence). V lost 4 bases and J lost 7, with 12 bases in between. The DNA for the CDR3 is TGTGCCAGCAGCCGGACGGAGGTGAATGAGCAGTTCTTC. Translation gives CASSRTEVNEQFF.

The chain couples TRBV15 to TRBJ2-7; a weak D match, TRBD1 (5 bases). Germline loops: CDR1 LNHNV, CDR2 YYDKDF (reference sequence). This CDR3 has 16 residues. Trimming shortened V by 5 bases and J by 5 bases, and 22 bases separated the two germline ends. CDR3 residues: CATSDAYIRDHDEQYF. In DNA form, the CDR3 reads TGTGCCACCAGCGATGCGTATATCAGGGATCACGACGAGCAGTACTTC. The full variable domain, with the rest looked up from reference TRBV15 and TRBJ2-7, is DAMVIQNPRYQVTQFGKPVTLSCSQTLNHNVMYWYQQKSSQAPKLLFHYYDKDFNNEADTPDNFQSRRPNTSFCFLDIRSPGLGDTAMYLCATSDAYIRDHDEQYFGPGTRLTVT.

The chain combines TRBV6-1 with TRBJ1-3; D is perhaps TRBD1 (6 bases). Trimming stripped 6 bases from V and 0 bases from J, with 12 bases between. The CDR3 is made up of 15 amino acids. The germline CDR1 and CDR2 sequences are MNHNS and SASEGT. The CDR3 coding sequence is TGTGCCAGCAGAGCAGGGGCGGACTCTGGAAACACCATATATTTT. Translating gives CASRAGADSGNTIYF.

The chain is built from TRBV19 and TRBJ1-2; 7 positions match TRBD1. CDR3 size: 13 residues. CDR1 LNHDA and CDR2 SQIVND come from the germline V gene (reference sequence). With 3 bases clipped from V and 5 bases from J, the junction kept 3 bases outside the gene matches. CDR3 bases: TGTGCCAGTAGTATTGGACAGGCATATGGCTACACCTTC. The encoded protein is CASSIGQAYGYTF.

Here the CDR3 DNA reads TGTGCCAGCAGCTCCCTTCGGAGCGGGAAATTCCTCTACGAGCAGTACTTC. Amino acids: CASSSLRSGKFLYEQYF. The chain employs TRBV7-2 and TRBJ2-7; 7 bases align to TRBD2. Trimming removed 4 bases from V and 3 bases from J; junction bases left unmatched: 15. The CDR3 has 17 amino acids. CDR1 and CDR2 from the germline V gene are SGHTA and FQGNSA.

For the CDR3, the DNA is TGTGCCAGCAGTGAAGCGGTGGTTAGGGGGCTAAAATTTGAAAAACTGTTTTTT. The encoded protein is CASSEAVVRGLKFEKLFF. V usage is TRBV6-1 and J usage is TRBJ1-4, with 7 bases that match TRBD1. Germline CDR1 and CDR2: MNHNS and SASEGT. V dropped 0 bases and J dropped 7; count of bases not matched to a gene: 14. This CDR3 region has 18 residues.